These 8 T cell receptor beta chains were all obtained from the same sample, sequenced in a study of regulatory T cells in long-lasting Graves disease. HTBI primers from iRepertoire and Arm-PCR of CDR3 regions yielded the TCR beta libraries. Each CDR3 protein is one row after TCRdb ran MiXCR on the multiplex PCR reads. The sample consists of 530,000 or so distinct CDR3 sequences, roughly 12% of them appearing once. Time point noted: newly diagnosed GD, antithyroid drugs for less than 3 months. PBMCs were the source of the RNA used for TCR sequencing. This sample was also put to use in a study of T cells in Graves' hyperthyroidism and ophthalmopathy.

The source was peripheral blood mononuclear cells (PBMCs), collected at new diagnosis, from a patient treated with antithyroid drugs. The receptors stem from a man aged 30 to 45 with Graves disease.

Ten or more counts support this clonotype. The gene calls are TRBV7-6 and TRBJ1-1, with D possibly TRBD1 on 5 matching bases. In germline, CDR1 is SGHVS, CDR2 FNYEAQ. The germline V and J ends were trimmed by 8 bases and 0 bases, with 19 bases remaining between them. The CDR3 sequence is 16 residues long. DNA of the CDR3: TGTGCCAGCGCTGCCTGGGGGGGACTGATGAACACTGAAGCTTTCTTT. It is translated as CASAAWGGLMNTEAFF.

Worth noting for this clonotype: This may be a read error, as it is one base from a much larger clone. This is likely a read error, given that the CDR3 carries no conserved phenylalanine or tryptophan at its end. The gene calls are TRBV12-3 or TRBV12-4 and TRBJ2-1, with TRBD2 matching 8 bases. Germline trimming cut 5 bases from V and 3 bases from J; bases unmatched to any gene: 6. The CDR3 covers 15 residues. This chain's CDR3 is CASSKLAEGYNEQFY. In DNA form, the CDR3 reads TGTGCCAGCAGTAAACTAGCGGAGGGCTACAATGAGCAGTTCTAC.

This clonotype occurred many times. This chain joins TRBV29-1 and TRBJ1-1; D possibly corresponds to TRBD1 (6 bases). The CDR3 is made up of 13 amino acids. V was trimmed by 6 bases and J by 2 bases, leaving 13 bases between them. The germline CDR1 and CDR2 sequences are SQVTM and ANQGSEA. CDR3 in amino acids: CSVIGQPNTEAFF. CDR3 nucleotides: TGCAGCGTGATAGGACAGCCCAACACTGAAGCTTTCTTT.

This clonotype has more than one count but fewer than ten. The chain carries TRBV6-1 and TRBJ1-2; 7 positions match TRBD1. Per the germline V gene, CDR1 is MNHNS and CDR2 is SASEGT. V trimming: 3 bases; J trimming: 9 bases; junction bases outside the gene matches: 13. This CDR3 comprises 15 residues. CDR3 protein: CASSDSYRGNLRYTF. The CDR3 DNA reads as TGTGCCAGCAGTGACTCGTACAGGGGTAACCTCCGCTACACCTTC.

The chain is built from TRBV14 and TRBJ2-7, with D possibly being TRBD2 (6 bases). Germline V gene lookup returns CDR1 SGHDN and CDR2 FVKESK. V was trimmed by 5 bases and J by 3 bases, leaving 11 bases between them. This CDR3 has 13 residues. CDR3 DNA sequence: TGTGCCAGCAGCAAGGGACTTCACTACGAGCAGTACTTC. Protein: CASSKGLHYEQYF.

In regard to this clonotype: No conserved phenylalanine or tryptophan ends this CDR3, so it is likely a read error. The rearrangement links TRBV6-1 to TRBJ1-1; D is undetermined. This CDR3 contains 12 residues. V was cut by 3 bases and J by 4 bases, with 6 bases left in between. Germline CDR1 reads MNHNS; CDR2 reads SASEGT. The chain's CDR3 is CASSDPGTEAFL. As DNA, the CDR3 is TGTGCCAGCAGTGACCCGGGCACTGAAGCTTTCCTT.

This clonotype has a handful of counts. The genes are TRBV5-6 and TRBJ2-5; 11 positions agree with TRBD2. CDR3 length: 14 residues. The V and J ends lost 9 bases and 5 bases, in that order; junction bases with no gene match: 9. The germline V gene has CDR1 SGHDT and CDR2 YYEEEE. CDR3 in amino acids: CATQSSGRIETQYF. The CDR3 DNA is TGTGCCACACAATCTAGCGGGAGGATCGAGACCCAGTACTTC. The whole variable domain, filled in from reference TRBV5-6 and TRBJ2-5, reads DAGVTQSPTHLIKTRGQQVTLRCSPKSGHDTVSWYQQALGQGPQFIFQYYEEEERQRGNFPDRFSGHQFPNYSSELNVNALLLGDSALYLCATQSSGRIETQYFGPGTRLLVL.

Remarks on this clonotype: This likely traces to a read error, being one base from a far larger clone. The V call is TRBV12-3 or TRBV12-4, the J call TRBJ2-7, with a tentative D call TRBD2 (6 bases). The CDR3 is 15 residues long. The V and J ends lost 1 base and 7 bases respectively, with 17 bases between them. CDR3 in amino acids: CASSLETGDVDEQYF. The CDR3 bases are TGTGCCAGCAGTTTAGAGACGGGAGACGTAGATGAGCAGTACTTC.